The present TCR beta chain was sequenced within a study of technical replicates of blood from several donors. Trimming at V came to 6 bases and at J to 3 bases, leaving 7 bases not matched to a gene. CDR3 length equals 15 residues. CDR1 is MNHEY and CDR2 is SVGAGI in the germline V gene. Using immunoSEQ multiplex PCR, the repertoire was profiled, and TCRdb retains in-frame clones only, with some absent. The sample shows tens of thousands of clones, roughly 93% of them seen only once. This clone occurred once. The sequencing input was T cells isolated from PBMCs. The sequence was obtained from a human donor in good health. This chain links TRBV6-5 with TRBJ2-7; 11 bases map to TRBD2. CDR3 bases: TGTGCCAGCAGCCGGACTAGCGGGTACTACTACGAGCAGTACTTC. Translating it yields CASSRTSGYYYEQYF.